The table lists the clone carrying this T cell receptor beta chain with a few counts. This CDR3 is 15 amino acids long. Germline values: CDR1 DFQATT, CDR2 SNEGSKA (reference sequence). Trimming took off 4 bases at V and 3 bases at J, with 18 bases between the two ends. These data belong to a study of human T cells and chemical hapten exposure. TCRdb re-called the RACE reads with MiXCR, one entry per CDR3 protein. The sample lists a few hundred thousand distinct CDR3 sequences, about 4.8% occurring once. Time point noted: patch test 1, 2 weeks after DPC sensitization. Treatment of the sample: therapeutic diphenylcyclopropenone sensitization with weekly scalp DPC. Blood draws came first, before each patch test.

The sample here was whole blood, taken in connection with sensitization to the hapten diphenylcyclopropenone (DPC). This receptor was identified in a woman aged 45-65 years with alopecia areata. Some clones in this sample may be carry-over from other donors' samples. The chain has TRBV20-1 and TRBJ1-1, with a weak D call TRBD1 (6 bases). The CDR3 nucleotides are TGCAGTGCTACCCTTACAGGGCGGCGGTACACTGAAGCTTTCTTT. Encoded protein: CSATLTGRRYTEAFF.